This TCR beta chain was recorded in a study of post-analysis software for immune sequencing data (dated by TCRdb to the mid-2010s). Some background on the complete study: Relapsing-remitting, secondary progressive and progressive-relapsing multiple sclerosis were recorded as disease courses, and subtype annotation was lacking for some patients. The multiple sclerosis patient repertoires were compared with 10 or so previously published healthy control repertoires from donors aged about 6 to 26 years. A subset of samples was prepared in parallel using single-end sample barcoding, then pooled and co-amplified after Illumina adapter ligation.

What the study reported, not specific to this receptor: The control group was slightly older than the multiple sclerosis patient group. Multiple sclerosis patients had significantly lower normalized Chao1 diversity than controls, a result that suggests substantial peripheral T-cell clonal expansion. Direct clustering with F measure showed strong co-clustering of samples prepared in the same batch, prompting a batch-effect correction. Four or five TRBV segments, including TRBV5-6, TRBV5-1 and TRBV20-1, were significantly more frequent in patients than controls.

TCR beta repertoires were profiled from peripheral blood of 13 young patients with multiple sclerosis to demonstrate the VDJtools post-analysis software. Multiple sclerosis patients were children and adolescents aged roughly 6 to 15 years. Reading the germline V gene gives CDR1 MGHDK and CDR2 SYGVNS. The trim is 0 bases for V and 7 bases for J, with a gap of 16 bases between the germline ends. The CDR3 goes from the cysteine to the phenylalanine over 15 residues. This entry keeps only the CDR3 DNA: 45 bases, framed from base 1. On this clonotype itself: The clone's antigen remains unknown. Per-base quality was not reported, and no clone a single base away is much larger than it.

Receptor amplification or capture employed PCR. Sequenced on an Illumina HiSeq 2500. Unique molecular identifiers were incorporated into TCR beta cDNA libraries to reduce PCR and sequencing biases. Per 1 to 10 million input T cells, around 500,000 cDNA molecules were obtained, such that each molecule approximated one T cell. Patient libraries were prepared and sequenced with the same protocol used for the earlier healthy control dataset. Samples belonging to the same batch were prepared together, multiplexed and sequenced on a shared HiSeq lane. For the original study's pipeline: MIGEC handled the raw barcoded reads, throwing out single-read molecular identifier groups before consensus assembly and CDR3 extraction. VDJtools was used for post-analysis of the clonotype tables, and diversity was normalized by down-sampling every dataset to the size of the smallest sample. In repertoire overlap clustering, CDR3 amino acid sequences, but not nucleotide sequences, were matched to correct batch-related cross-sample contamination. The public reads were reprocessed in TCRdb via fastp at Q25 and MiXCR, keeping in-frame beta chains. A single entry per CDR3 protein holds the most common genes and DNA from its merged rows. TCRdb, not the original authors, processed these V and J calls. For this sample the table gives about half a million distinct CDR3 sequences, of which approximately 46% were detected only once. The ten largest clones capture about an eighth of the sample.

This clonotype originated in a girl aged 10-17 years with multiple sclerosis. The sequenced sample consisted of blood. Recombination joined TRBV25-1 with TRBJ2-7, with no reliable assignment of the D segment. The CDR3 corresponds to CASSEYNYRETEQYF. The DNA reads as follows: TGTGCCAGCAGTGAATATAATTACCGTGAGACGGAGCAGTACTTC.